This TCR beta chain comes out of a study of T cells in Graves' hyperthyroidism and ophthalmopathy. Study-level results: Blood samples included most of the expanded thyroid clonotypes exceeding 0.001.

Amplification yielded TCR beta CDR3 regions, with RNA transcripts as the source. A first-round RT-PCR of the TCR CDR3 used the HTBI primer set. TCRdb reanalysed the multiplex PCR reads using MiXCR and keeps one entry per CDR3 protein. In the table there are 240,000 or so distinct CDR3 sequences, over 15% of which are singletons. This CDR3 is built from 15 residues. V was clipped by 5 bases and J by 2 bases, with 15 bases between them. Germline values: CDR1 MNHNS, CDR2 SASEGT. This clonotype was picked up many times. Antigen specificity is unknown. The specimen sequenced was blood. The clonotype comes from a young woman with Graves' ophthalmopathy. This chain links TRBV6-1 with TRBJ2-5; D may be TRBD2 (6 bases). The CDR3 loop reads CASSYALGRQETQYF. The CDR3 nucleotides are TGTGCCAGCAGTTACGCGCTAGGGAGGCAAGAGACCCAGTACTTC.